This T cell receptor (beta chain) was captured by sequencing in a study of blood T cells in healthy people across ages. Primers used in a second PCR of about 7 to 11 cycles were a sample-barcoded 5' primer and a J-beta primer mix. MiXCR, applied by TCRdb to the 5' RACE reads, yields one record per CDR3 protein. The sample contains about 1.4 million distinct CDR3 sequences, 55% to 75% of which appear only once. This clonotype came up a few times. As yet, its antigen is unknown. Healthy individuals of Caucasian origin from Russia, aged roughly 6 to 95, served as donors. The CDR3 length is 14 residues. V lost 6 bases and J lost 1; bases outside the gene matches: 3. General study results and limits: More naive CD4+ cells and higher diversity marked long-lived donors relative to aged donors.

The TCR comes from a young man in good health. The V call is TRBV12-3 or TRBV12-4, the J call TRBJ1-5, with 7 nucleotides matching TRBD1. The sample comprised blood. The CDR3 sequence is CASSQGESNQPQHF. DNA for the CDR3: TGTGCCAGCAGCCAGGGGGAGAGCAATCAGCCCCAGCATTTT.